Detailed here is one TCR beta chain. The method was immunoSEQ multiplex PCR; TCRdb's version includes in-frame clones alone and lacks a portion of them. The sample includes 70,000 to 95,000 clones, almost 90% of them seen just once. This sample was taken from a study of T cell responses to AZD1222 COVID-19 vaccine. Trimming pared 4 bases from V and 6 bases from J, leaving 12 bases between. CDR3 size: 13 residues. Germline V gives CDR1 LGHDT, CDR2 YNNKEL (reference sequence). Sequenced material: peripheral blood, taken 28 days after the second AZD1222 dose. This TCR came from an adult who received the AZD1222 COVID-19 vaccine. The chain carries TRBV3-1 (or the pseudogene TRBV3-2) and TRBJ1-1, with D perhaps TRBD1 (6 bases). DNA for the CDR3: TGTGCCAGCAGCCCCACAGGGCGACCTGAAGCTTTCTTT. Its protein is CASSPTGRPEAFF.